The 7 T cell receptor beta chains given below trace back to one sample, sequenced in a study of T cells in Graves' hyperthyroidism and ophthalmopathy. Amplified TCR beta CDR3 regions derived from RNA transcripts. The study used the HTBI primer set for a first-round RT-PCR of the TCR CDR3. TCRdb itself ran the multiplex PCR reads through MiXCR, one entry per CDR3 protein. The sample has some 560,000 distinct CDR3 sequences, about a sixth seen once; the top ten hold roughly 6.6%. The sequencing sample was made of blood. The source is a woman in her thirties with Graves' hyperthyroidism.

This clonotype was seen only a few times. This chain uses TRBV9 with TRBJ1-1, with D possibly being TRBD1 (6 bases). The CDR3 length is 17 residues. V was cut by 0 bases and J by 4 bases, with 19 bases left in between. Germline V CDR1 and CDR2: SGDLS, YYNGEE. DNA for the CDR3: TGTGCCAGCAGCGTAGCCCCACCGGGGGCGGTTGGCACTGAAGCTTTCTTT. Its protein is CASSVAPPGAVGTEAFF. The full variable domain, its missing parts supplied by reference TRBV9 and TRBJ1-1, is DSGVTQTPKHLITATGQRVTLRCSPRSGDLSVYWYQQSLDQGLQFLIQYYNGEERAKGNILERFSAQQFPDLHSELNLSSLELGDSALYFCASSVAPPGAVGTEAFFGQGTRLTVV.

This chain connects TRBV19 to TRBJ1-1, with a weak D call TRBD1 (6 bases). Germline CDR1 is LNHDA and CDR2 is SQIVND (reference sequence). V was pared by 10 bases and J by 1 base, with 13 bases between. The CDR3 runs to 13 residues. CDR3 region: CATTWTENTEAFF. The CDR3 nucleotides read TGTGCCACCACCTGGACAGAGAACACTGAAGCTTTCTTT. Based on the CDR3 plus reference TRBV19 and TRBJ1-1, the full variable domain is DGGITQSPKYLFRKEGQNVTLSCEQNLNHDAMYWYRQDPGQGLRLIYYSQIVNDFQKGDIAEGYSVSREKKESFPLTVTSAQKNPTAFYLCATTWTENTEAFFGQGTRLTVV.

This clonotype appeared a few times. The rearrangement links TRBV4-1 to TRBJ1-5; 8 bases are a match to TRBD1. The junction had 3 bases not matched to a gene; V was cut back by 1 base and J by 7 bases. From germline, CDR1 is MGHRA and CDR2 YSYEKL. The CDR3 runs 14 residues. The CDR3 bases are TGCGCCAGCAGCCAAGGGTCAGGGGGCCAGCCCCAGCATTTT. Protein product: CASSQGSGGQPQHF.

This clonotype was seen repeatedly, ten times or more. This chain joins TRBV20-1 and TRBJ2-5; tentatively, D is TRBD1 (6 bases). Germline V CDR1 and CDR2: DFQATT, SNEGSKA (reference sequence). The length of the CDR3 is 14 residues. Trimming took off 3 bases at V and 4 bases at J, with 15 bases between the two ends. The CDR3 sequence: CSARRVQGRETQYF. CDR3 DNA sequence: TGCAGTGCTAGGAGGGTGCAGGGGCGAGAGACCCAGTACTTC.

The sample holds a few counts of this clonotype. This may arise from a read error, as a much more abundant clone is one base away. The chain combines TRBV5-4 with TRBJ2-7, with 9 bases matching TRBD1. The V gene's germline CDR1 is SGHNT and CDR2 YYREEE (reference sequence). V lost 4 bases, J lost 5 bases, and 7 bases stayed unmatched. The CDR3 runs 14 residues. The CDR3, as DNA: TGTGCCAGCAGCCAAGACAGGGGGATCGACGAGCAGTACTTC. Amino acids: CASSQDRGIDEQYF.

The CDR3 DNA reads as TGCAGTGCTCCGACAGAATGGAGTGAAAAACTGTTTTTT. Its translation: CSAPTEWSEKLFF. The chain employs TRBV20-1 and TRBJ1-4; maybe TRBD1 (5 bases). The ends were cut back, 5 bases at V and 7 bases at J, with 14 bases in the middle. The germline gives CDR1 DFQATT, CDR2 SNEGSKA (reference sequence). This CDR3 contains 13 residues.

This clonotype was counted between two and nine times. The rearrangement joins TRBV24-1 to TRBJ1-2, with D perhaps matching TRBD1 (6 bases). Germline values: CDR1 KGHDR, CDR2 SFDVKD. V was trimmed by 5 bases and J by 8 bases, leaving 20 bases between them. The CDR3 contains 15 residues. The CDR3 protein is CATSAGDRLTGGYTF. The CDR3 DNA reads as TGTGCCACCAGTGCCGGCGACAGGTTGACCGGCGGCTACACCTTC.